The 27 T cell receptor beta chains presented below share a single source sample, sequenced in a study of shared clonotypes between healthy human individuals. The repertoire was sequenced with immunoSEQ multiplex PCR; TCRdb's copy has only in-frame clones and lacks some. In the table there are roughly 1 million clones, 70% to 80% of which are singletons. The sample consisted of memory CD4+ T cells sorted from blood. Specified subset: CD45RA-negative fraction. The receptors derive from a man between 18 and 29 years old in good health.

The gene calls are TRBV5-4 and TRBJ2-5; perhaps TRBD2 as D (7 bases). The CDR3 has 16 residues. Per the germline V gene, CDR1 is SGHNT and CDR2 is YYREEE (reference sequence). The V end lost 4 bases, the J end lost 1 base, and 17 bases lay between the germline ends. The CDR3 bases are TGTGCCAGCAGCATAGGGGGGGCTAGCGGCCAAGAGACCCAGTACTTC. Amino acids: CASSIGGASGQETQYF.

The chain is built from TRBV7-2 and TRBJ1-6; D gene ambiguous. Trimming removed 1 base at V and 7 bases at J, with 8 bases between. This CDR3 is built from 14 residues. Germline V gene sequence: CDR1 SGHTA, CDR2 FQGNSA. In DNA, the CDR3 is TGTGCCAGCAGCTTAGGGTACACCAATTCACCCCTCCACTTT. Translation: CASSLGYTNSPLHF.

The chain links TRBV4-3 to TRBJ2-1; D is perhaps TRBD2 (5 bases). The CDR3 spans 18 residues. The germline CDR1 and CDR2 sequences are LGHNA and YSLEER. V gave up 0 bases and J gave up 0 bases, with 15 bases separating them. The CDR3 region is CASSQEPSGQSSYNEQFF. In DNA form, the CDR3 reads TGCGCCAGCAGCCAAGAACCGAGCGGTCAGAGCTCCTACAATGAGCAGTTCTTC.

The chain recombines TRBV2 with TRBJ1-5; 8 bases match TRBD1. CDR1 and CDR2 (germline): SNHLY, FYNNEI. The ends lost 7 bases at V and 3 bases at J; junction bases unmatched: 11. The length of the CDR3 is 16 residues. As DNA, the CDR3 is TGTGCCAGCAACACCGAGGACAGGGAGGCCAATCAGCCCCAGCATTTT. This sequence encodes CASNTEDREANQPQHF.

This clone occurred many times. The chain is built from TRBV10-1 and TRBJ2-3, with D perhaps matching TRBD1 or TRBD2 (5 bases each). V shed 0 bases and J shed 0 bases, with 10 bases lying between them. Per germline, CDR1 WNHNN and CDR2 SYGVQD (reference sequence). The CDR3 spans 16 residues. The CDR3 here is CASSESRGRSTDTQYF. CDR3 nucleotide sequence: TGCGCCAGCAGTGAGTCGAGGGGACGGAGCACAGATACGCAGTATTTT.

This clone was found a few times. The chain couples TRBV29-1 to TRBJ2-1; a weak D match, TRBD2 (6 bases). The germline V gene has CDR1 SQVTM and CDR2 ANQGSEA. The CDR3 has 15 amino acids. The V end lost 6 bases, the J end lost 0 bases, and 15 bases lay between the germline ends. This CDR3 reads CSVPNSGPSYNEQFF. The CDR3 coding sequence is TGCAGCGTGCCCAATAGCGGCCCCTCCTACAATGAGCAGTTCTTC.

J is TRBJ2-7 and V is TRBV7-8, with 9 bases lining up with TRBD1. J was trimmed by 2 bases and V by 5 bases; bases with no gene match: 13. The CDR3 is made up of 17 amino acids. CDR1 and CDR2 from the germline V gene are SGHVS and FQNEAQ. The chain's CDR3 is CASSPPLRTGEPYEQYF. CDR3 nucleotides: TGTGCCAGCAGCCCGCCCCTTCGGACAGGGGAGCCCTACGAGCAGTACTTC.

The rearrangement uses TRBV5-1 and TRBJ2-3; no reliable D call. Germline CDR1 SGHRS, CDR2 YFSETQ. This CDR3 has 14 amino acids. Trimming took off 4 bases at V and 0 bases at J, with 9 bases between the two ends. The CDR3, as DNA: TGCGCCAGCAGCACATCGACTAGCACAGATACGCAGTATTTT. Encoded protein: CASSTSTSTDTQYF.

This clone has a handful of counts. The CDR3 sequence: CASSLQRTYGYTF. The CDR3 region has the DNA TGTGCCAGCAGCTTACAACGGACCTATGGCTACACCTTC. The rearrangement links TRBV7-2 to TRBJ1-2; D not resolved. The CDR3 length is 13 residues. CDR1 and CDR2 from the germline V gene are SGHTA and FQGNSA. The ends were cut back, 2 bases at V and 4 bases at J, with 8 bases in the middle.

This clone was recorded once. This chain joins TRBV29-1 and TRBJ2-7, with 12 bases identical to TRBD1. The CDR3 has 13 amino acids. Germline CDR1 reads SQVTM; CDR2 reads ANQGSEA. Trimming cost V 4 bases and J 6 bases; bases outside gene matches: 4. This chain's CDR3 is CSVVGGQGAEQYF. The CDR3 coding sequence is TGCAGCGTTGTAGGGGGACAGGGGGCCGAGCAGTACTTC.

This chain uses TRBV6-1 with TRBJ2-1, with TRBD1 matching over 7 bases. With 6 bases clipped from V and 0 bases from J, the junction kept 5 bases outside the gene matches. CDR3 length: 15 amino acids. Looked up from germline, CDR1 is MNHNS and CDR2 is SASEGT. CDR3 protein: CASRGQTSSYNEQFF. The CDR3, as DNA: TGTGCCAGCAGGGGACAGACGAGCTCCTACAATGAGCAGTTCTTC.

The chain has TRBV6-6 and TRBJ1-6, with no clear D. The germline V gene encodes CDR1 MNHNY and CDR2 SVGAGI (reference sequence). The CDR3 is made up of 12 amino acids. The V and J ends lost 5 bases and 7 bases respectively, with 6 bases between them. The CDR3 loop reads CASSPPNSPLHF. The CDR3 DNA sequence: TGTGCCAGCAGTCCCCCCAATTCACCCCTCCACTTT.

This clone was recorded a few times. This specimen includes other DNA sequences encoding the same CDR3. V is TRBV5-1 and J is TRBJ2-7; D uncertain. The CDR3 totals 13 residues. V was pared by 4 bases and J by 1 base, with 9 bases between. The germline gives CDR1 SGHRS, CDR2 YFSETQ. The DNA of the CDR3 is TGCGCCAGCAGCCCGGATCCTTCCTACGAGCAGTACTTC. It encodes CASSPDPSYEQYF.

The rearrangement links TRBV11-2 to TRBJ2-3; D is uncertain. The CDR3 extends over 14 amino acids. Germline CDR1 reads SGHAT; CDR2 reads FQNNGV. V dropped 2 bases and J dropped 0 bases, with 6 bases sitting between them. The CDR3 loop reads CASSLYASTDTQYF. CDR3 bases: TGTGCCAGCAGCTTATATGCGAGCACAGATACGCAGTATTTT.

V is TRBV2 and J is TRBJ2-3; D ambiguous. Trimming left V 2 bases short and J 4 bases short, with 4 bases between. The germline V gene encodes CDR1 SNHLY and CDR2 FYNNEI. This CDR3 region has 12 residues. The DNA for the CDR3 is TGTGCCAGCAGTGAATTTGCAGATACGCAGTATTTT. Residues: CASSEFADTQYF.

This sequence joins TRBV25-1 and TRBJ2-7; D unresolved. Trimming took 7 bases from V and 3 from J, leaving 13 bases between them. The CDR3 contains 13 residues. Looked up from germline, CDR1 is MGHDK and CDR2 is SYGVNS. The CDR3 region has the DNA TGTGCCAGCAACGGAGCGACGGGCTACGAGCAGTACTTC. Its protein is CASNGATGYEQYF.

CDR3 in amino acids: CASSAEGQLNQPQHF. The CDR3 region has the DNA TGTGCCAGCAGTGCCGAGGGACAGCTCAATCAGCCCCAGCATTTT. The rearrangement uses TRBV2 and TRBJ1-5, with TRBD1 identical over 7 bases. Germline lookup yields CDR1 SNHLY and CDR2 FYNNEI. This CDR3 spans 15 amino acids. The V and J ends lost 4 bases and 3 bases, in that order; junction bases with no gene match: 6.

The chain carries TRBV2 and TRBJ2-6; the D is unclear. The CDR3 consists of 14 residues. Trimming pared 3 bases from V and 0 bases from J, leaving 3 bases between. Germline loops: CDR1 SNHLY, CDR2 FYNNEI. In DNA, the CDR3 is TGTGCCAGCAGTGATTACTCTGGGGCCAACGTCCTGACTTTC. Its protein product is CASSDYSGANVLTF.

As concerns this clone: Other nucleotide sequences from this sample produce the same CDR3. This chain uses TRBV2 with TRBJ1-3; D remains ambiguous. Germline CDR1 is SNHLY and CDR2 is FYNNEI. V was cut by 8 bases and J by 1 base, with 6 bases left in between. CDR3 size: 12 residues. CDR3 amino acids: CASRVSGNTIYF. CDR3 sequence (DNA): TGTGCCAGCCGAGTTTCTGGAAACACCATATATTTT.

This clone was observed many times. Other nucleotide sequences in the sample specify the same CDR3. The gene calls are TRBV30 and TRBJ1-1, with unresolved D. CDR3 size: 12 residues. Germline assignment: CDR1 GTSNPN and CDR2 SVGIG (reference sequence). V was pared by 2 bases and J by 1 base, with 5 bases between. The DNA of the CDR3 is TGTGCCTGGAGTACGGCGAACACTGAAGCTTTCTTT. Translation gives CAWSTANTEAFF.

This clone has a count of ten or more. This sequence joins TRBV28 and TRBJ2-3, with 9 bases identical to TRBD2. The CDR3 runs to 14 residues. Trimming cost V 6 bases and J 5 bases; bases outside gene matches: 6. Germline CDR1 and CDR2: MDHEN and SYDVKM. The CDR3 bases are TGTGCCAGCAGCACTAGCGGGCGGGGAGATACGCAGTATTTT. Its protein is CASSTSGRGDTQYF.

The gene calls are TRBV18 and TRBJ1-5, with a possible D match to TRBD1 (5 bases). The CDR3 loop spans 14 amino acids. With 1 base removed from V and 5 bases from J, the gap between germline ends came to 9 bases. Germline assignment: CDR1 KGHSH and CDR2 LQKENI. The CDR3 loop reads CASSPLGQDQPQHF. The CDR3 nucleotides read TGTGCCAGCTCACCACTCGGACAAGATCAGCCCCAGCATTTT.

The CDR3 DNA follows: TGTGCCAGCAGCTTCACAGGGCTAAACTATGGCTACACCTTC. Protein: CASSFTGLNYGYTF. The V gene is TRBV5-5, the J gene TRBJ1-2; maybe TRBD1 (6 bases). Germline lookup yields CDR1 SGHKS and CDR2 YYEKEE (reference sequence). The ends were cut back, 2 bases at V and 2 bases at J, with 10 bases in the middle. There are 14 residues in the CDR3.

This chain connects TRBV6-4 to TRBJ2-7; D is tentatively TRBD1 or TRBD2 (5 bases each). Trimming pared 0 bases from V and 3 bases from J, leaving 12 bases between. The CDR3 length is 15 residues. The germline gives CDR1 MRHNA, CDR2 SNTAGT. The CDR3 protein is CASSDSGPSDYEQYF. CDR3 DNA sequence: TGTGCCAGCAGTGACTCGGGACCAAGCGACTACGAGCAGTACTTC.

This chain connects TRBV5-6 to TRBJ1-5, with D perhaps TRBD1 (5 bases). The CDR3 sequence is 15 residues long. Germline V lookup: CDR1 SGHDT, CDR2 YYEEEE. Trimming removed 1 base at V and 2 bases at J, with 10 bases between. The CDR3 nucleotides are TGTGCCAGCAGCTTGAGACAGTCCGGCAATCAGCCCCAGCATTTT. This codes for CASSLRQSGNQPQHF. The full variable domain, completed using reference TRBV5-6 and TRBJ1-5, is DAGVTQSPTHLIKTRGQQVTLRCSPKSGHDTVSWYQQALGQGPQFIFQYYEEEERQRGNFPDRFSGHQFPNYSSELNVNALLLGDSALYLCASSLRQSGNQPQHFGDGTRLSIL.

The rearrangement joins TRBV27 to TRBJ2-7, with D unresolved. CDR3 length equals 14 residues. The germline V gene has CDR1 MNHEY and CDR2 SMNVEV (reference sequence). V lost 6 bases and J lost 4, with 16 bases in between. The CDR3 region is CASRPDGPWYEQYF. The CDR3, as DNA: TGTGCCAGCAGACCTGACGGCCCCTGGTACGAGCAGTACTTC.

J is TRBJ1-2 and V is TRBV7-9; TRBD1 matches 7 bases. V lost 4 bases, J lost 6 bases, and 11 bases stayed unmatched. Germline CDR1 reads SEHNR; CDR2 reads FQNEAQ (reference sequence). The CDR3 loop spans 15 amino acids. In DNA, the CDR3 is TGTGCCAGCAGCTCAGCAGCAGGGGGGGAACATGGCTACACCTTC. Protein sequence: CASSSAAGGEHGYTF.